The 9 T cell receptor beta chains below all came from one sample that was sequenced in a study. One entry per CDR3 protein results from TCRdb running MiXCR on the 5' RACE reads. The sample carries about 43,000 distinct CDR3 sequences, just under 30% recorded once. The sequencing input was memory CD4+ T cells sorted from a lymph node. Subset defined: memory CD4+ T cells, CD4+CD45RO+CD25-. The receptors were gathered from a female donor with breast cancer.

The V and J genes are TRBV7-3 and TRBJ2-2; no firm D call. The CDR3 contains 14 residues. The V gene's germline CDR1 is SGHTA and CDR2 FQGTGA. Between the trimmed V and J ends, which lost 5 bases and 6 bases, there was a span of 13 bases. Here the CDR3 DNA reads TGTGCCAGCAGCCCTCAGACCATCGCCGGGGAGCTGTTTTTT. It encodes CASSPQTIAGELFF.

On this clonotype: One end of the junction does not line up with germline, which may come from a read error. This sequence joins TRBV28 and TRBJ2-7; 7 bases align to TRBD1. The V gene's germline CDR1 is MDHEN and CDR2 SYDVKM. The CDR3 covers 13 residues. Written as DNA, the CDR3 is TGTGCCAGCGGCCCAGGGGGTTCCTGCGAGCAGTACTTC. This codes for CASGPGGSCEQYF.

This clonotype came up many times. The V call is TRBV10-3, the J call TRBJ2-2; either TRBD1 or TRBD2 may supply D (6 bases each). The germline gives CDR1 ENHRY, CDR2 SYGVKD. The V end lost 3 bases, the J end lost 2 bases, and 13 bases lay between the germline ends. The CDR3 has 16 residues. The CDR3 nucleotides read TGTGCCATCAGTGAAATAGGGGGGCGCAACACCGGGGAGCTGTTTTTT. Translated: CAISEIGGRNTGELFF.

The V and J genes are TRBV3-1 and TRBJ1-4, with 7 nucleotides matching TRBD1. This CDR3 has 14 residues. Germline values: CDR1 LGHDT, CDR2 YNNKEL (reference sequence). V shed 4 bases, J shed 6 bases, and the junction held 5 bases outside the gene matches. CDR3 nucleotide sequence: TGTGCCAGCAGCCCGACAGGGAAGCATGAAAAACTGTTTTTT. This codes for CASSPTGKHEKLFF. The full variable domain, its missing parts supplied by reference TRBV3-1 and TRBJ1-4, is DTAVSQTPKYLVTQMGNDKSIKCEQNLGHDTMYWYKQDSKKFLKIMFSYNNKELIINETVPNRFSPKSPDKAHLNLHINSLELGDSAVYFCASSPTGKHEKLFFGSGTQLSVL.

This clonotype has a count of ten or more. V and J are TRBV6-2 or TRBV6-3 and TRBJ1-1; tentatively, D is TRBD1 (5 bases). The ends were cut back, 4 bases at V and 2 bases at J, with 14 bases in the middle. CDR1 MNHEY and CDR2 SVGEGT come from the germline V gene. This CDR3 is 15 amino acids long. CDR3 protein: CASSSGLGLNTEAFF. DNA for the CDR3: TGTGCCAGCAGTTCGGGGCTTGGCCTTAACACTGAAGCTTTCTTT.

The genes are TRBV7-2 and TRBJ1-1; D might be TRBD1 (5 bases). Trimming pared 1 base from V and 5 bases from J, leaving 8 bases between. Germline V CDR1 and CDR2: SGHTA, FQGNSA. This CDR3 contains 13 residues. The CDR3 loop reads CASSLGRQTEAFF. The CDR3 bases are TGTGCCAGCAGCTTAGGTCGACAGACTGAAGCTTTCTTT.

The CDR3 is CASSSFLRTSEVDTQYF. CDR3 in DNA: TGTGCCAGCAGTTCGTTCCTTAGGACTAGCGAGGTAGATACGCAGTATTTT. This rearrangement joins TRBV12-3 or TRBV12-4 to TRBJ2-3; TRBD2 agrees at 9 bases. With 4 bases clipped from V and 5 bases from J, the junction kept 13 bases outside the gene matches. The CDR3 extends over 17 amino acids.

A few counts support this clonotype. The chain couples TRBV5-1 to TRBJ2-7, with 9 positions matching TRBD2. The length of the CDR3 is 15 residues. V lost 2 bases to trimming and J lost 4 bases; unmatched junction nucleotides: 7. The germline CDR1 and CDR2 sequences are SGHRS and YFSETQ. The CDR3 region is CASSFRGGAAYEQYF. The CDR3 coding sequence is TGCGCCAGCAGCTTTCGCGGGGGGGCCGCGTACGAGCAGTACTTC.

This chain connects TRBV3-1 to TRBJ2-7, with TRBD1 identical over 7 bases. The CDR3 length is 15 residues. J was trimmed by 0 bases and V by 5 bases; bases with no gene match: 7. CDR1 is LGHDT and CDR2 is YNNKEL in the germline V gene (reference sequence). CDR3 sequence reads: CASSYDRAPSYEQYF. The CDR3 DNA follows: TGTGCCAGCAGCTACGACAGGGCCCCCTCCTACGAGCAGTACTTC.